One and the same sample provided the 27 T cell receptor beta chains below, sequenced in a study of T cell responses to AZD1222 COVID-19 vaccine. TCRdb's table, derived via immunoSEQ multiplex PCR, lists solely in-frame clones and lacks some. The sample yields tens of thousands of clones, 80% to 95% seen once. The specimen was peripheral blood, collected on day 0 of MenACWY control vaccination. These receptors came from an adult in good health.

J is TRBJ1-1 and V is TRBV5-1; D is possibly TRBD1 (5 bases). The CDR3 spans 13 residues. In germline, CDR1 is SGHRS, CDR2 YFSETQ. With 7 bases removed from V and 8 bases from J, the gap between germline ends came to 18 bases. The CDR3 here is CASDPGRRQEAFF. Here the CDR3 DNA reads TGCGCCAGCGACCCAGGGCGGCGTCAGGAAGCTTTCTTT.

This sequence joins TRBV4-1 and TRBJ2-7; either TRBD1 or TRBD2 may supply D (7 bases each). The CDR3 totals 15 residues. CDR1 is MGHRA and CDR2 is YSYEKL in the germline V gene. Deletions cut 4 bases from V and 3 bases from J, with 16 bases between. The DNA of the CDR3 is TGCGCCAGCAGCCCAGGGGGGGCGAGAGGCTACGAGCAGTACTTC. Translating it yields CASSPGGARGYEQYF.

The chain employs TRBV3-1 (or the pseudogene TRBV3-2) and TRBJ1-6; D possibly corresponds to TRBD1 (5 bases). Germline-derived CDR1 and CDR2 are LGHDT and YNNKEL (reference sequence). CDR3 length equals 13 residues. The V and J ends lost 4 bases and 10 bases respectively, with 11 bases between them. CDR3 amino acids: CASSRAGQSPLHF. The CDR3, as DNA: TGTGCCAGCAGCCGGGCAGGACAATCACCCCTCCACTTT.

The chain employs TRBV30 and TRBJ2-1; 8 bases match TRBD2. The CDR3 runs 16 residues. Germline trimming cut 5 bases from V and 5 bases from J; bases unmatched to any gene: 14. CDR1 is GTSNPN and CDR2 is SVGIG in the germline V gene (reference sequence). The CDR3: CAWDRTSWEGDNEQFF. CDR3 DNA sequence: TGTGCCTGGGATAGGACTAGCTGGGAGGGGGACAATGAGCAGTTCTTC.

The chain carries TRBV6-2 or TRBV6-3 and TRBJ2-7; D may be TRBD1 (5 bases). The V end was cut by 0 bases, the J end by 0 bases, with 18 bases between. The CDR3 has 18 amino acids. Looked up from germline, CDR1 is MNHEY and CDR2 is SVGEGT. CDR3 coding DNA: TGTGCCAGCAGTTACTCCTACCTGGACACCATGAGCTCCTACGAGCAGTACTTC. This gives the protein CASSYSYLDTMSSYEQYF.

The chain carries TRBV18 and TRBJ1-6, with TRBD1 matching 8 bases. CDR1 and CDR2 (germline): KGHSH, LQKENI. V shed 6 bases and J 8 bases; nucleotides not matched to a gene: 6. CDR3 length equals 14 residues. The chain's CDR3 is CASSRDRGDSPLHF. CDR3 coding DNA: TGTGCCAGCTCCCGCGACAGGGGAGATTCACCCCTCCACTTT.

This chain connects TRBV29-1 to TRBJ1-2, with D hard to call. The germline V and J ends were trimmed by 2 bases and 8 bases, with 12 bases remaining between them. Looked up from germline, CDR1 is SQVTM and CDR2 is ANQGSEA. This CDR3 spans 12 amino acids. CDR3 sequence: CSVELGSSGYTF. The CDR3, as DNA: TGCAGCGTTGAACTAGGCAGTAGCGGCTACACCTTC.

The V gene is TRBV7-8, the J gene TRBJ1-1; tentatively, D is TRBD1 (6 bases). In germline, CDR1 is SGHVS, CDR2 FQNEAQ. The CDR3 is 13 residues long. The V gene lost 5 bases and the J gene lost 9 bases, with 16 bases spanning the gap. The CDR3 DNA follows: TGTGCCAGCAGCCGAAGGGACACTTTGAAAGCTTTCTTT. It codes for CASSRRDTLKAFF.

The chain carries TRBV29-1 and TRBJ1-1, with TRBD1 identical over 9 bases. V gave up 6 bases and J gave up 8 bases; unmatched junction bases: 10. CDR1 and CDR2 from the germline V gene are SQVTM and ANQGSEA. CDR3 length: 13 residues. The CDR3 DNA reads as TGCAGCGTGGAGGGACAGGGCACCCCGGAAGCTTTCTTT. As protein: CSVEGQGTPEAFF.

CDR3 DNA sequence: TGTGCCAGCAGCTTAGATAAGGGAAGAGAGCAGTTCTTC. Residues: CASSLDKGREQFF. The chain is built from TRBV7-2 and TRBJ2-1; D gene ambiguous. Trimming removed 1 base from V and 10 bases from J, with 11 bases in between. The CDR3 sequence is 13 residues long. The germline CDR1 and CDR2 sequences are SGHTA and FQGNSA.

This chain joins TRBV11-2 and TRBJ1-3, with a possible D match to TRBD1 (6 bases). Trimming took 2 bases from V and 0 from J, leaving 14 bases between them. Germline V gene sequence: CDR1 SGHAT, CDR2 FQNNGV. The CDR3 has 17 residues. Written as DNA, the CDR3 is TGTGCCAGCAGCTTAAGGGGGGGGCCCCACTCTGGAAACACCATATATTTT. Its protein is CASSLRGGPHSGNTIYF.

The rearrangement links TRBV28 to TRBJ1-1; 9 bases map to TRBD1. CDR1 and CDR2 (germline): MDHEN, SYDVKM. V lost 6 bases, J lost 3 bases, and 20 bases stayed unmatched. The CDR3 consists of 19 residues. Here the CDR3 DNA reads TGTGCCAGCAGCCCCCTCCCCGGGACAGGGCCTAAGGCGGACACTGAAGCTTTCTTT. Translation: CASSPLPGTGPKADTEAFF.

V and J are TRBV28 and TRBJ2-1, with 13 bases matching TRBD2. After removal of 6 bases from V and 6 bases from J, the junction contained 2 bases not matched to a gene. CDR3 length equals 14 residues. In germline, CDR1 is MDHEN, CDR2 SYDVKM. As DNA, the CDR3 is TGTGCCAGCAGACTAGCGGGAGGGCCCAATGAGCAGTTCTTC. This codes for CASRLAGGPNEQFF.

The chain links TRBV12-3 or TRBV12-4 to TRBJ2-2, with a tentative D call TRBD1 (6 bases). The CDR3 consists of 13 residues. The V end lost 7 bases, the J end lost 3 bases, and 9 bases lay between the germline ends. CDR3 in amino acids: CASTRQDTGELFF. The CDR3 DNA sequence: TGTGCCAGCACCCGACAGGACACCGGGGAGCTGTTTTTT.

This chain joins TRBV30 and TRBJ1-2; 8 bases map to TRBD1. The J segment lost 4 bases and the V segment lost 8 bases, leaving 15 bases of the junction unmatched. Germline CDR1 reads GTSNPN; CDR2 reads SVGIG (reference sequence). The CDR3 is made up of 15 amino acids. CDR3 in amino acids: CAAQGMDRAGYGYTF. For the CDR3, the DNA is TGTGCCGCCCAGGGAATGGACAGGGCTGGCTATGGCTACACCTTC.

The table lists this clone with a count of one. This chain links TRBV6-5 with TRBJ1-5; 8 bases fit TRBD1. Germline V gene sequence: CDR1 MNHEY, CDR2 SVGAGI. The CDR3 is made up of 15 amino acids. After removal of 6 bases from V and 7 bases from J, the junction contained 11 bases not matched to a gene. CDR3 sequence: CASSSRTGRGQPQHF. CDR3 bases: TGTGCCAGCAGCAGTCGGACAGGGCGGGGACAGCCCCAGCATTTT.

This clone was recorded once. V usage is TRBV15 and J usage is TRBJ1-4, with no clear D. Germline-derived CDR1 and CDR2 are LNHNV and YYDKDF (reference sequence). This CDR3 is 15 amino acids long. Trimming removed 5 bases at V and 3 bases at J, with 13 bases between. The CDR3 here is CATSPSTRANEKLFF. In DNA form, the CDR3 reads TGTGCCACCAGCCCGTCCACCCGGGCTAATGAAAAACTGTTTTTT. Drawing the rest from reference TRBV15 and TRBJ1-4, the complete variable domain is DAMVIQNPRYQVTQFGKPVTLSCSQTLNHNVMYWYQQKSSQAPKLLFHYYDKDFNNEADTPDNFQSRRPNTSFCFLDIRSPGLGDTAMYLCATSPSTRANEKLFFGSGTQLSVL.

This clone occurred once. The rearrangement joins TRBV6-5 to TRBJ1-3, with 9 bases fitting TRBD1. Germline V CDR1 and CDR2: MNHEY, SVGAGI. V lost 4 bases to trimming and J lost 3 bases; unmatched junction nucleotides: 4. The CDR3 is 15 amino acids. This CDR3 is CASSSDRGFGNTIYF. In DNA, the CDR3 is TGTGCCAGCAGTTCCGACAGGGGGTTTGGAAACACCATATATTTT.

This chain connects TRBV7-2 to TRBJ2-1; 10 nucleotides match TRBD1. V gave up 3 bases and J gave up 4 bases; unmatched junction bases: 9. This CDR3 is built from 17 residues. The germline CDR1 and CDR2 sequences are SGHTA and FQGNSA. The CDR3 is CASSFPYRDRGYNEQFF. In nucleotides, the CDR3 is TGTGCCAGCAGCTTCCCATACCGGGACAGGGGATACAATGAGCAGTTCTTC.

The chain combines TRBV3-1 (or the pseudogene TRBV3-2) with TRBJ1-2; TRBD1 is a possible D gene (5 bases). Germline CDR1 and CDR2: LGHDT and YNNKEL (reference sequence). This CDR3 is 15 amino acids long. V lost 4 bases and J 7 bases, leaving 19 bases between the germline ends. CDR3 amino acids: CASSPSRGFSGGYTF. In nucleotides, the CDR3 is TGTGCCAGCAGCCCCTCGAGGGGCTTCTCGGGTGGCTACACCTTC.

This chain connects TRBV7-8 to TRBJ1-1; no clear D gene. Germline CDR1 and CDR2: SGHVS and FQNEAQ. The CDR3 loop spans 14 amino acids. The V and J ends lost 5 bases and 6 bases respectively, with 16 bases between them. CDR3 nucleotides: TGTGCCAGCAGCCACCAGACTCAAGCGCCTGAAGCTTTCTTT. Translating gives CASSHQTQAPEAFF.

The chain is built from TRBV6-5 and TRBJ2-7; 7 bases match TRBD2. The CDR3 has 14 amino acids. CDR1 and CDR2 from the germline V gene are MNHEY and SVGAGI. V lost 6 bases and J lost 0; bases outside the gene matches: 5. The DNA of the CDR3 is TGTGCCAGCAGGTCTAGCGGAAGCTCCTACGAGCAGTACTTC. Its translation: CASRSSGSSYEQYF.

This chain joins TRBV28 and TRBJ2-1; a possible D gene is TRBD2 (5 bases). Germline V gene sequence: CDR1 MDHEN, CDR2 SYDVKM. The CDR3 totals 13 residues. V lost 8 bases and J lost 9, with 17 bases in between. The CDR3 DNA follows: TGTGCCAGCGCACCGGGGTCAGTTTTTGAGCAGTTCTTC. Amino acids: CASAPGSVFEQFF.

The V call is TRBV11-2, the J call TRBJ2-7, with a possible D match to TRBD2 (5 bases). CDR3 size: 12 residues. The germline V and J ends were trimmed by 0 bases and 5 bases, with 5 bases remaining between them. Germline CDR1 reads SGHAT; CDR2 reads FQNNGV. CDR3 region: CASSLEEDEQYF. CDR3 coding DNA: TGTGCCAGCAGCTTAGAGGAGGACGAGCAGTACTTC.

This clone has just one count. The J gene is TRBJ2-7, the V gene TRBV14; perhaps TRBD2 as D (5 bases). Deletions cut 4 bases from V and 6 bases from J, with 13 bases between. CDR3 length: 13 residues. Germline CDR1 reads SGHDN; CDR2 reads FVKESK. The CDR3 region is CASSLTGISEQYF. The DNA of the CDR3 is TGTGCCAGCAGCCTGACGGGGATCAGCGAGCAGTACTTC.

The genes are TRBV5-4 and TRBJ2-6; D remains ambiguous. Looked up from germline, CDR1 is SGHNT and CDR2 is YYREEE (reference sequence). Trimming cost V 1 base and J 4 bases, with 6 bases left between them. The CDR3 is made up of 14 amino acids. The CDR3 sequence is CASSLSGGANVLTF. Here the CDR3 DNA reads TGTGCCAGCAGCTTGTCCGGCGGGGCCAACGTCCTGACTTTC. Combining the CDR3 with reference TRBV5-4 and TRBJ2-6 gives the whole variable domain ETGVTQSPTHLIKTRGQQVTLRCSSQSGHNTVSWYQQALGQGPQFIFQYYREEENGRGNFPPRFSGLQFPNYSSELNVNALELDDSALYLCASSLSGGANVLTFGAGSRLTVL.

The rearrangement uses TRBV20-1 and TRBJ1-2; D gene ambiguous. Germline assignment: CDR1 DFQATT and CDR2 SNEGSKA (reference sequence). V was pared by 3 bases and J by 6 bases, with 14 bases between. CDR3 size: 13 residues. The CDR3 DNA follows: TGCAGTGCTAGTTTTCAGGATTCTCATGGCTACACCTTC. Translation: CSASFQDSHGYTF.